Presented here are 17 T cell receptor beta chains from one specimen sequenced in a study of naive and memory T cell subsets. Study-wide findings and caveats: Naive repertoires, especially CD8, held a few larger clonotypes, possibly memory cells re-expressing CD45RA.

Two oligonucleotides, mixed equimolar, formed the beta constant-region primer covering TRBC1 and TRBC2. Four rounds of PCR amplified the ligated cDNA using nested alpha and beta constant-region primers plus SP2. TCRdb re-called the UMI-ligation and nested PCR reads through MiXCR, storing one row per CDR3 protein. The sample comprises roughly 97,000 distinct CDR3 sequences, about 14% of which are singletons, and 2.5% to 3% rests with the top ten. Their specific antigens are unknown. What was sequenced was naive CD8+ T cells from blood. These TCRs come from a human donor in good health.

In its sample, this clonotype was seen many times. The genes are TRBV4-2 and TRBJ1-5; D gene uncertain. This CDR3 spans 13 amino acids. The V gene's germline CDR1 is LGHNA and CDR2 YNFKEQ. Trimming removed 3 bases from V and 5 bases from J, with 8 bases in between. The CDR3 DNA reads TGTGCCAGCAGCCAGGAGAGGTATCAGCCCCAGCATTTT. This codes for CASSQERYQPQHF.

The V gene is TRBV6-2 or TRBV6-3, the J gene TRBJ2-7; D perhaps matches TRBD1 (6 bases). With 6 bases removed from V and 3 bases from J, the gap between germline ends came to 12 bases. This CDR3 is built from 13 residues. CDR1 and CDR2 from the germline V gene are MNHEY and SVGEGT. CDR3 DNA sequence: TGTGCCAGCAGCGCCGGACAGCTCTACGAGCAGTACTTC. Amino acid sequence: CASSAGQLYEQYF.

CDR3 DNA sequence: TGTGCCAGCAGTTCCTCGTCGGACCCGATAGGGGTTGAGGACAGCCGGGATGGCTACACCTTC. Translated: CASSSSSDPIGVEDSRDGYTF. The chain joins TRBV27 to TRBJ1-2, with D possibly matching TRBD1 (6 bases). The CDR3 is 21 residues long. Trimming took off 4 bases at V and 6 bases at J, with 36 bases between the two ends. CDR1 and CDR2 (germline): MNHEY, SMNVEV (reference sequence).

This chain connects TRBV4-3 to TRBJ1-4; perhaps TRBD1 as D (5 bases). Trimming took 0 bases from V and 3 from J, leaving 17 bases between them. This CDR3 comprises 18 residues. CDR1 is LGHNA and CDR2 is YSLEER in the germline V gene. The CDR3 here is CASSQDAGMGNSNEKLFF. The DNA for the CDR3 is TGCGCCAGCAGCCAAGATGCAGGGATGGGGAACTCTAATGAAAAACTGTTTTTT.

This clonotype was counted between two and nine times. This chain links TRBV7-3 with TRBJ2-2; a possible D gene is TRBD1 (6 bases). V was cut by 1 base and J by 6 bases, with 9 bases left in between. Germline CDR1 SGHTA, CDR2 FQGTGA. The CDR3 is made up of 14 amino acids. The CDR3 bases are TGTGCCAGCAGCTTAATCCCAGGGGCCGGGGAGCTGTTTTTT. It encodes CASSLIPGAGELFF.

The sample holds many counts of this clonotype. This chain's CDR3 is CASSPADRSQPQHF. CDR3 nucleotides: TGTGCCAGCAGCCCGGCGGATCGAAGCCAGCCCCAGCATTTT. The rearrangement links TRBV11-2 to TRBJ1-5, with D uncertain. This CDR3 is built from 14 residues. In germline, CDR1 is SGHAT, CDR2 FQNNGV. Trimming pared 5 bases from V and 7 bases from J, leaving 15 bases between.

This clonotype was counted only a few times. The chain uses TRBV27 and TRBJ1-1; D unclear. The CDR3 has 13 amino acids. The germline V gene has CDR1 MNHEY and CDR2 SMNVEV (reference sequence). The V end was cut by 7 bases, the J end by 1 base, with 10 bases between. The CDR3 loop reads CASNRSPNTEAFF. The CDR3 nucleotides are TGTGCCAGCAACCGCAGCCCGAACACTGAAGCTTTCTTT.

This clonotype was seen repeatedly, ten times or more. This chain uses TRBV4-3 with TRBJ1-6; D is unclear. Trimming pared 1 base from V and 8 bases from J, leaving 12 bases between. CDR3 size: 15 residues. Germline V gives CDR1 LGHNA, CDR2 YSLEER. The CDR3 DNA follows: TGCGCCAGCAGCCAAGGAGAGGCCGCGGATTCACCCCTCCACTTT. Amino acid sequence: CASSQGEAADSPLHF.

In this sample, this clonotype turned up many times. The gene calls are TRBV12-3 or TRBV12-4 and TRBJ2-7; D is unresolved. With 3 bases removed from V and 5 bases from J, the gap between germline ends came to 5 bases. This CDR3 comprises 11 residues. CDR3 nucleotides: TGTGCCAGCAGTTTTGCGAACGAGCAGTACTTC. It is translated as CASSFANEQYF.

This clonotype was counted between two and nine times. The rearrangement joins TRBV12-5 to TRBJ2-7; 7 positions match TRBD2. This CDR3 region has 22 residues. CDR1 is LGHNT, CDR2 FRNRAP, per germline. The V and J ends lost 5 bases and 3 bases, in that order; junction bases with no gene match: 31. The CDR3, as DNA: TGTGCTAGTGGTGACCCCTTCGGTAGGGGACTAAACATGGCCCTTCCGAACTACGAGCAGTACTTC. Residues: CASGDPFGRGLNMALPNYEQYF. Variable domain in full (rest from reference TRBV12-5 and TRBJ2-7): DARVTQTPRHKVTEMGQEVTMRCQPILGHNTVFWYRQTMMQGLELLAYFRNRAPLDDSGMPKDRFSAEMPDATLATLKIQPSEPRDSAVYFCASGDPFGRGLNMALPNYEQYFGPGTRLTVT.

This clonotype was recorded a few times. The V gene is TRBV7-6, the J gene TRBJ2-7; TRBD1 aligns across 8 bases. Germline lookup yields CDR1 SGHVS and CDR2 FNYEAQ. V dropped 3 bases and J dropped 2; count of bases not matched to a gene: 12. The CDR3 extends over 17 amino acids. The CDR3 nucleotides read TGTGCCAGCAGCTTCGGGGTGGGGACAGGCGCCCCCTACGAGCAGTACTTC. The encoded protein is CASSFGVGTGAPYEQYF.

The table lists this clonotype with many counts. The rearrangement joins TRBV19 to TRBJ1-6; no clear D gene. V lost 5 bases, J lost 7 bases, and 24 bases lay in between. Germline V lookup: CDR1 LNHDA, CDR2 SQIVND (reference sequence). This CDR3 region has 18 residues. CDR3 sequence reads: CASSPPYGRYVENSPLHF. For the CDR3, the DNA is TGTGCCAGTAGTCCCCCCTACGGGCGGTATGTTGAAAATTCACCCCTCCACTTT.

Many counts were recorded for this clonotype. The J gene is TRBJ2-1, the V gene TRBV11-1; 9 bases agree with TRBD1. This CDR3 is built from 15 residues. V dropped 1 base and J dropped 5; count of bases not matched to a gene: 3. Germline V gene sequence: CDR1 SGHAT, CDR2 FQDESV (reference sequence). The CDR3 sequence: CASSLGWDRDNEQFF. The CDR3 DNA sequence: TGTGCCAGCAGCTTAGGTTGGGACAGGGACAATGAGCAGTTCTTC.

In its sample, this clonotype was seen once. The chain links TRBV28 to TRBJ2-5; the D gene is possibly TRBD2 (9 bases). This CDR3 is 18 amino acids long. The V gene lost 1 base and the J gene lost 0 bases, with 18 bases spanning the gap. Looked up from germline, CDR1 is MDHEN and CDR2 is SYDVKM. CDR3 sequence reads: CASSLLTGASGDQETQYF. Here the CDR3 DNA reads TGTGCCAGCAGTTTATTGACAGGGGCTAGCGGGGACCAAGAGACCCAGTACTTC.

The CDR3 DNA reads TGTGCCAGCAGCCAGGGCGGTCGGAATGAGCAGTTCTTC. Its translation: CASSQGGRNEQFF. The chain couples TRBV3-1 to TRBJ2-1; D is uncertain. The CDR3 runs 13 residues. Germline CDR1 LGHDT, CDR2 YNNKEL (reference sequence). With 3 bases removed from V and 7 bases from J, the gap between germline ends came to 10 bases.

The rearrangement links TRBV12-3 or TRBV12-4 to TRBJ1-5; TRBD1 is a possible D gene (6 bases). The CDR3 length is 12 residues. The V and J ends lost 10 bases and 2 bases respectively, with 9 bases between them. CDR3 in DNA: TGTGCCACCTCAGGGGGCAATCAGCCCCAGCATTTT. Encoded protein: CATSGGNQPQHF.

The chain carries TRBV28 and TRBJ1-5; D perhaps matches TRBD1 (6 bases). V was trimmed by 4 bases and J by 6 bases, leaving 19 bases between them. Germline V gene lookup returns CDR1 MDHEN and CDR2 SYDVKM. The CDR3 is made up of 16 amino acids. The CDR3 sequence: CASSSEQGVLGQPQHF. CDR3 nucleotides: TGTGCCAGCAGTTCTGAACAGGGAGTGCTGGGTCAGCCCCAGCATTTT. Complete variable domain (other parts from reference TRBV28 and TRBJ1-5): DVKVTQSSRYLVKRTGEKVFLECVQDMDHENMFWYRQDPGLGLRLIYFSYDVKMKEKGDIPEGYSVSREKKERFSLILESASTNQTSMYLCASSSEQGVLGQPQHFGDGTRLSIL.